A selection of T cell receptor beta chains follows, all from one sample in a study of T cell repertoires in cytomegalovirus infection. TCRdb passed the reads through MiXCR, listing each CDR3 protein once. The sample carries approximately 990,000 distinct CDR3 sequences, roughly 30% recorded once. Antigens for these TCRs are unknown. The sample in question was cultured CD8+ T cells from PBMCs, obtained from culture after CMV antigen stimulation. These receptors were obtained from a human donor in good health (CMV status not recorded). Some clones in this sample may be carry-over from other donors' samples. Each CDR3 is given with its conserved first and last residue. The D gene is left open where the match is weak. Size is omitted from some rows. Given values are once, few, many or a class for expanded clones.

size: .; V: TRBV11-2; D: TRBD2; J: TRBJ2-3; DNA: TGTGCCAGCAGCTACTGGACTAGCGGGGGACTTAGCACAGATACGCAGTATTTT; CDR3: CASSYWTSGGLSTDTQYF
size: few; V: TRBV4-1; D: TRBD1; J: TRBJ2-1; DNA: TGCGCCAGCAGTCCCGGGACAGATAAGTACAATGAGCAGTTCTTC; CDR3: CASSPGTDKYNEQFF
size: .; V: TRBV6-6; D: .; J: TRBJ1-1; DNA: TGTGCCAGCAGTGACAAGAACACTGAAGCTTTCTTT; CDR3: CASSDKNTEAFF
size: medium-sized; V: TRBV7-9; D: TRBD1; J: TRBJ2-3; DNA: TGTGCCAGCAGCCCCCGGGACAGAAACCCTCGGTGGGATACGCAGTATTTT; CDR3: CASSPRDRNPRWDTQYF
size: few; V: TRBV4-2; D: .; J: TRBJ2-5; DNA: TGTGCCAGCAGCCAAGATTATCCAGCGGAGACCCAGTACTTC; CDR3: CASSQDYPAETQYF
size: .; V: TRBV28; D: .; J: TRBJ2-5; DNA: TGTGCCAGCAGTTTACGACCCCCACAAGAGACCCAGTACTTC; CDR3: CASSLRPPQETQYF
size: .; V: TRBV7-4; D: .; J: TRBJ2-3; DNA: TGTGCCAGCAGCCGACTACTCATAGATACGCAGTATTTT; CDR3: CASSRLLIDTQYF
size: .; V: TRBV6-6; D: .; J: TRBJ1-1; DNA: TGTGCCAGCAGTTACATTCCTGGGACGGATACTTACACTGAAGCTTTCTTT; CDR3: CASSYIPGTDTYTEAFF
size: many; V: TRBV7-9; D: .; J: TRBJ2-3; DNA: TGTGCCAGCAGCTTACCGGCTAGCACAGATACGCAGTATTTT; CDR3: CASSLPASTDTQYF
size: few; V: TRBV4-1; D: .; J: TRBJ2-1; DNA: TGCGCCACCTCTGGGCTCGGCCGTGAGCAGTTCTTC; CDR3: CATSGLGREQFF
size: .; V: TRBV7-2; D: .; J: TRBJ1-4; DNA: TGTGCCAGCAGCTTAAACAGCCCTAATGAAAAACTGTTTTTT; CDR3: CASSLNSPNEKLFF
size: .; V: TRBV24-1; D: TRBD2; J: TRBJ2-1; DNA: TGTGCCACCAGTGATTCAGGGACTAGCGGGGGAGATGAGCAGTTCTTC; CDR3: CATSDSGTSGGDEQFF
size: .; V: TRBV7-6; D: .; J: TRBJ2-3; DNA: TGTGCCAGCAGTGCCTGGGCGGCTGCAGATACGCAGTATTTT; CDR3: CASSAWAAADTQYF
size: .; V: TRBV28; D: TRBD1; J: TRBJ1-2; DNA: TGTGCCAGCAGTAGCCGGGACAGGGGTTGGGGCTACACCTTC; CDR3: CASSSRDRGWGYTF
size: .; V: TRBV7-4; D: TRBD1; J: TRBJ2-3; DNA: TGTGCCAGCAGCCAAATCCAAGAGGGACAGGACACAGATACGCAGTACTTT; CDR3: CASSQIQEGQDTDTQYF
size: once; V: TRBV28; D: .; J: TRBJ2-3; DNA: TGTGCGGGGGGAGACACCCGCACAGATACGCAGTATTTT; CDR3: CAGGDTRTDTQYF
size: .; V: TRBV29-1; D: .; J: TRBJ2-7; DNA: TGCAGCGTTGAAGATCTAAAGGGAGGGGGTCTCAAGCAGTACTTC; CDR3: CSVEDLKGGGLKQYF
size: few; V: TRBV7-9; D: .; J: TRBJ2-3; DNA: TGTGCCAGCAGCCCGACTACTACCACAGATACGCAGTATTTT; CDR3: CASSPTTTTDTQYF
size: few; V: TRBV7-9; D: .; J: TRBJ1-1; DNA: TGTGCCAGCAGCTTGCCGGGTACCACTGAAGCTTTCTTT; CDR3: CASSLPGTTEAFF
size: .; V: TRBV10-3; D: TRBD1; J: TRBJ2-1; DNA: TGTGCCATCAGTGCTAGACAGGGAGACTCCTACAATGAGCAGTTCTTC; CDR3: CAISARQGDSYNEQFF
size: once; V: TRBV12-5; D: .; J: TRBJ2-2; DNA: TGTGCTAGTGGTACCGCTCGGCTGTTTTTT; CDR3: CASGTARLFF
size: .; V: TRBV7-6; D: .; J: TRBJ2-2; DNA: TGTGCCAGCAGCCAAGGGGCGGACGGGGAGCTGTTTTTT; CDR3: CASSQGADGELFF
size: many; V: TRBV7-8; D: TRBD1; J: TRBJ1-2; DNA: TGTGCCAGCAGCTTAGGGACAGGGTTAAGCGATGGCTACACCTTC; CDR3: CASSLGTGLSDGYTF
size: .; V: TRBV7-9; D: .; J: TRBJ2-3; DNA: TGTGCCAGCAGCTTCACAGGGTGGGACACAGATACGCAGTATTTT; CDR3: CASSFTGWDTDTQYF
size: few; V: TRBV19; D: .; J: TRBJ1-3; DNA: TGTGCCAGTAGTATGGGGTTCGGGACCCGAGGATCTGGAAACACCATATATTTT; CDR3: CASSMGFGTRGSGNTIYF
size: many; V: TRBV12-3/TRBV12-4; D: .; J: TRBJ1-4; DNA: TGTGCCAGCAGTATGACAACGTCTAATGAAAAACTGTTTTTT; CDR3: CASSMTTSNEKLFF
size: .; V: TRBV4-1; D: .; J: TRBJ1-1; DNA: TGCGCCAACAGCCAACCTGGTAGCGCTGAAGCTTTCTTT; CDR3: CANSQPGSAEAFF
size: .; V: TRBV9; D: TRBD2; J: TRBJ2-3; DNA: TGTGCCAGCAGCGCCAGAGCGGGGGCCTGGGAAGATACGCAGTATTTT; CDR3: CASSARAGAWEDTQYF
size: .; V: TRBV2; D: .; J: TRBJ1-5; DNA: TGTGCCAGCAACGGGGGTAGCAATCAGCCCCAGCATTTT; CDR3: CASNGGSNQPQHF
size: few; V: TRBV10-3; D: TRBD1; J: TRBJ2-3; DNA: TGTGCCATCAGTGGAGACAGGGGGCGAAGCACAGATACGCAGTATTTT; CDR3: CAISGDRGRSTDTQYF
size: .; V: TRBV20-1; D: TRBD1; J: TRBJ1-3; DNA: TGCAGTGCTCCAGGGACAGACTCTGGAAACACCATATATTTT; CDR3: CSAPGTDSGNTIYF
size: .; V: TRBV7-9; D: .; J: TRBJ2-1; DNA: TGTGCCAGCAGCTTCCCTCCCGTAGGGGGTTACCATGAGCAGTTCTTC; CDR3: CASSFPPVGGYHEQFF
size: .; V: TRBV15; D: TRBD1; J: TRBJ1-2; DNA: TGTGCCACCAGCAGATTGCAGGACCCCCGGACAGGGGATGGCTACACCTTC; CDR3: CATSRLQDPRTGDGYTF
size: .; V: TRBV4-3; D: .; J: TRBJ1-5; DNA: TGCGCCAGCAGCCCTGAGAGGGGTCAGCCCCAGCATTTT; CDR3: CASSPERGQPQHF
size: .; V: TRBV12-5; D: TRBD1; J: TRBJ1-5; DNA: TGTGCTAGTGCGGTTGACAGGGCTGGCAATCAGCCCCAGCATTTT; CDR3: CASAVDRAGNQPQHF
size: many; V: TRBV12-3/TRBV12-4; D: .; J: TRBJ2-1; DNA: TGTGCCAGCAGTCCTACCCTAGGTTACAATGAGCAGTTCTTC; CDR3: CASSPTLGYNEQFF